This T cell receptor (beta chain) was sequenced in a study of T cell changes during pregnancy in multiple sclerosis. Some clones are missing from TCRdb's copy, which holds only in-frame ones; the method was immunoSEQ multiplex PCR. The sample shows approximately 100,000 clones, about 90% of them seen only once. V shed 0 bases and J shed 4 bases, with 18 bases lying between them. Germline values: CDR1 KGHSH, CDR2 LQKENI. The CDR3 is 17 amino acids. The clonotype was recovered from a female donor in good health, enrolled as a control in a pregnancy study. The specimen comprised peripheral blood, sampled after pregnancy. V usage is TRBV18 and J usage is TRBJ1-2; weak D call: TRBD1 (6 bases). CDR3 sequence reads: CASSPPDSQAGTYGYTF. CDR3 nucleotides: TGTGCCAGCTCACCACCGGACAGTCAGGCAGGGACCTATGGCTACACCTTC.